Included here is one T cell receptor (beta chain) sequence, with context. Germline V gene lookup returns CDR1 SGHRS and CDR2 YFSETQ. With V trimmed by 5 bases and J by 4 bases, 12 bases remained unmatched. This CDR3 spans 17 amino acids. Original methodology: Estimation of nucleated cell counts was performed using reference gene primer amplification. This table comes from immunoSEQ multiplex PCR, and its TCRdb copy is limited to in-frame clones, with some not included. V and J calls and clone size are those listed in that table; D and trimming were worked out from the DNA. The sample has about 51,000 clones, 86% seen once. The data were obtained in a study of blood T cell repertoires in COVID-19. The overall study: Samples came from the United States, Italy and Spain, spanning acute and convalescent COVID-19. Sample material is recorded as cDNA or gDNA derived from T cells, B-cell-depleted T cells, or PBMCs.

This chain joins TRBV5-1 and TRBJ2-5; 12 bases match TRBD1. Sequenced: peripheral blood. The TCR sequence derives from a man at least 80 years old with active COVID-19. The CDR3 bases are TGCGCCAGCAGGGCGCCGGCCGGGACAGGGGGCGGAGAGACCCAGTACTTC. This gives the protein CASRAPAGTGGGETQYF.